The 27 T cell receptor beta chains reported below all come from one sample, sequenced in a study of blood T cell repertoires in COVID-19. Assay: immunoSEQ multiplex PCR; the TCRdb copy retains only in-frame clones and omits some. Of around 40,000 clones listed, around nine tenths were seen once; the top ten hold roughly an eighth. Sequencing used peripheral blood. These receptors came from a human donor in a cohort sampled during active COVID-19.

The chain links TRBV2 to TRBJ1-2; D might be TRBD1 (5 bases). Germline CDR1 and CDR2: SNHLY and FYNNEI. This CDR3 contains 12 residues. The V end lost 6 bases, the J end lost 7 bases, and 12 bases lay between the germline ends. The CDR3 sequence: CASRGGGFGYTF. CDR3 nucleotide sequence: TGTGCCAGCAGGGGGGGTGGTTTTGGCTACACCTTC. The full variable domain, in which reference TRBV2 and TRBJ1-2 provide the parts outside the CDR3, is EPEVTQTPSHQVTQMGQEVILRCVPISNHLYFYWYRQILGQKVEFLVSFYNNEISEKSEIFDDQFSVERPDGSNFTLKIRSTKLEDSAMYFCASRGGGFGYTFGSGTRLTVV.

This chain uses TRBV30 with TRBJ1-4; weak D call: TRBD1 (6 bases). Germline CDR1 is GTSNPN and CDR2 is SVGIG (reference sequence). This CDR3 comprises 19 residues. With 0 bases removed from V and 8 bases from J, the gap between germline ends came to 28 bases. The CDR3 nucleotides are TGTGCCTGGAGTGTAGGGTTCGGGGCAGGGGTTTATTTGAGGGAAAAACTGTTTTTT. Amino acids: CAWSVGFGAGVYLREKLFF.

This clone was picked up one time. The chain couples TRBV7-9 to TRBJ1-2; 7 bases line up with TRBD1. CDR1 SEHNR and CDR2 FQNEAQ come from the germline V gene (reference sequence). The J segment lost 0 bases and the V segment lost 1 base, leaving 11 bases of the junction unmatched. The CDR3 has 18 amino acids. CDR3 coding DNA: TGTGCCAGCAGCTTAGGGCTCTTGAGGGGGCGGCCTAACTATGGCTACACCTTC. This codes for CASSLGLLRGRPNYGYTF.

The genes are TRBV24-1 and TRBJ2-6; D is ambiguous. This CDR3 has 14 residues. V was cut by 4 bases and J by 4 bases, with 7 bases left in between. Germline CDR1 and CDR2: KGHDR and SFDVKD. Written as DNA, the CDR3 is TGTGCCACCAGTGACAGTACCGGGGCCAACGTCCTGACTTTC. Residues: CATSDSTGANVLTF.

V is TRBV5-1 and J is TRBJ2-1; 10 bases are a match to TRBD2. CDR3 length: 17 amino acids. Germline V gene lookup returns CDR1 SGHRS and CDR2 YFSETQ. Trimming removed 0 bases from V and 2 bases from J; junction bases left unmatched: 5. The CDR3 sequence: CASSLVSSGGAYNEQFF. The CDR3 DNA sequence: TGCGCCAGCAGCTTGGTGTCTAGCGGGGGCGCCTACAATGAGCAGTTCTTC.

This rearrangement joins TRBV6-5 to TRBJ1-1; no definite D call. The CDR3 extends over 15 amino acids. In germline, CDR1 is MNHEY, CDR2 SVGAGI. The V gene lost 0 bases and the J gene lost 4 bases, with 12 bases spanning the gap. The CDR3 loop reads CASSYSEKMGTEAFF. The CDR3 bases are TGTGCCAGCAGTTACTCGGAGAAAATGGGCACTGAAGCTTTCTTT.

V usage is TRBV7-9 and J usage is TRBJ2-6; D may be TRBD2 (5 bases). Germline CDR1 is SEHNR and CDR2 is FQNEAQ (reference sequence). V lost 4 bases and J lost 2, with 9 bases in between. The CDR3 extends over 15 amino acids. The CDR3 here is CASSSAGAGANVLTF. Written as DNA, the CDR3 is TGTGCCAGCAGCTCAGCCGGGGCTGGGGCCAACGTCCTGACTTTC.

The V and J genes are TRBV30 and TRBJ2-1; the match to TRBD1 covers 9 bases. The junction had 0 bases not matched to a gene; V was cut back by 3 bases and J by 6 bases. The CDR3 length is 12 residues. The germline CDR1 and CDR2 sequences are GTSNPN and SVGIG (reference sequence). CDR3 sequence: CAWRGQGNEQFF. DNA for the CDR3: TGTGCCTGGAGGGGACAGGGCAATGAGCAGTTCTTC.

The chain employs TRBV4-3 and TRBJ1-1; D unresolved. Deletions cut 1 base from V and 4 bases from J, with 13 bases between. This CDR3 comprises 15 residues. In germline, CDR1 is LGHNA, CDR2 YSLEER. CDR3 sequence: CASSQAFVGSTEAFF. The CDR3 coding sequence is TGCGCCAGCAGCCAAGCATTTGTGGGGAGCACTGAAGCTTTCTTT.

CDR3 bases: TGTGCCAGCTCACCCCAGTCTGGAAACACCATATATTTT. This encodes CASSPQSGNTIYF. The chain combines TRBV18 with TRBJ1-3; D gene uncertain. Looked up from germline, CDR1 is KGHSH and CDR2 is LQKENI. The CDR3 has 13 residues. Deletions cut 3 bases from V and 1 base from J, with 4 bases between.

The gene calls are TRBV6-2 or TRBV6-3 and TRBJ2-1, with 7 nucleotides matching TRBD2. Trimming removed 5 bases from V and 0 bases from J; junction bases left unmatched: 7. The CDR3 contains 16 residues. Germline CDR1 reads MNHEY; CDR2 reads SVGEGT. As DNA, the CDR3 is TGTGCCAGCAGTCGTGGGCGGGGGAGCTCCTACAATGAGCAGTTCTTC. This sequence encodes CASSRGRGSSYNEQFF.

The chain couples TRBV4-1 to TRBJ1-5; D is ambiguous. Germline V CDR1 and CDR2: MGHRA, YSYEKL. The CDR3 runs 12 residues. The V and J ends lost 0 bases and 5 bases respectively, with 2 bases between them. CDR3 sequence (DNA): TGCGCCAGCAGCCAAGACGATCAGCCCCAGCATTTT. Encoded protein: CASSQDDQPQHF.

The chain's CDR3 is CASSPRSDSFYEQYF. The CDR3 nucleotides are TGTGCCAGCTCACCAAGGTCCGACAGTTTCTACGAGCAGTACTTC. This chain links TRBV18 with TRBJ2-7, with D possibly being TRBD1 (5 bases). This CDR3 comprises 15 residues. Germline V lookup: CDR1 KGHSH, CDR2 LQKENI. V lost 2 bases and J lost 3, with 14 bases in between. The full variable domain, in which reference TRBV18 and TRBJ2-7 provide the parts outside the CDR3, is NAGVMQNPRHLVRRRGQEARLRCSPMKGHSHVYWYRQLPEEGLKFMVYLQKENIIDESGMPKERFSAEFPKEGPSILRIQQVVRGDSAAYFCASSPRSDSFYEQYFGPGTRLTVT.

The CDR3, as DNA: TGTGCCAGCAGCCGCTCGACAGGGGGCCCTTTAAACTATGGCTACACCTTC. Translated: CASSRSTGGPLNYGYTF. V is TRBV7-9 and J is TRBJ1-2; 10 bases match TRBD1. The CDR3 is 17 residues long. The germline gives CDR1 SEHNR, CDR2 FQNEAQ (reference sequence). V lost 5 bases and J lost 2; bases outside the gene matches: 11.

The chain joins TRBV27 to TRBJ2-7, with D perhaps matching TRBD1 (5 bases). Between the trimmed V and J ends, which lost 2 bases and 0 bases, there was a span of 8 bases. CDR3 size: 14 residues. Germline-derived CDR1 and CDR2 are MNHEY and SMNVEV (reference sequence). The CDR3 nucleotides read TGTGCCAGCAGTTTAAGGGGTCCCTCCTACGAGCAGTACTTC. This encodes CASSLRGPSYEQYF.

The CDR3 region is CASSIRGSEADTQYF. The CDR3 region has the DNA TGTGCCAGTAGTATCAGGGGTAGCGAGGCAGATACGCAGTATTTT. The rearrangement uses TRBV19 and TRBJ2-3; D may be TRBD1 (6 bases). The ends were cut back, 3 bases at V and 4 bases at J, with 14 bases in the middle. The CDR3 loop spans 15 amino acids. CDR1 and CDR2 from the germline V gene are LNHDA and SQIVND (reference sequence).

CDR3 sequence: CASSPLEREFDEQYF. The DNA for the CDR3 is TGTGCCAGCAGCCCCTTGGAGCGGGAGTTTGACGAGCAGTACTTC. The V gene is TRBV27, the J gene TRBJ2-7; 8 bases are a match to TRBD2. Per germline, CDR1 MNHEY and CDR2 SMNVEV (reference sequence). The CDR3 consists of 15 residues. V shed 6 bases and J 5 bases; nucleotides not matched to a gene: 12.

The gene calls are TRBV7-8 and TRBJ2-1, with D possibly matching TRBD2 (6 bases). V was clipped by 8 bases and J by 7 bases, with 18 bases between them. Germline assignment: CDR1 SGHVS and CDR2 FQNEAQ. This CDR3 spans 14 amino acids. The CDR3 loop reads CASQIRDLTNEQFF. The CDR3 DNA follows: TGTGCCAGCCAGATACGGGACTTAACTAATGAGCAGTTCTTC.

The chain links TRBV19 to TRBJ1-5; D remains ambiguous. CDR3 length equals 11 residues. Germline CDR1 LNHDA, CDR2 SQIVND (reference sequence). The V end lost 5 bases, the J end lost 4 bases, and 3 bases lay between the germline ends. CDR3 region: CASSQNQPQHF. The CDR3 DNA reads TGTGCCAGTAGTCAAAATCAGCCCCAGCATTTT.

The chain carries TRBV30 and TRBJ1-2; D possibly corresponds to TRBD1 (5 bases). The CDR3 contains 15 residues. The V gene lost 4 bases and the J gene lost 4 bases, with 19 bases spanning the gap. Germline lookup yields CDR1 GTSNPN and CDR2 SVGIG (reference sequence). As DNA, the CDR3 is TGTGCCTGGACCCCCTGGATGGGGGGACTCTATGGCTACACCTTC. Protein: CAWTPWMGGLYGYTF.

The gene calls are TRBV5-1 and TRBJ2-2; 8 bases fit TRBD1. The CDR3 sequence is 15 residues long. Germline V lookup: CDR1 SGHRS, CDR2 YFSETQ. The V gene end was trimmed by 4 bases and the J gene end by 3 bases; junction bases not matched to a gene: 5. The CDR3 loop is CASSPQTGDTGELFF. CDR3 nucleotide sequence: TGCGCCAGCAGCCCTCAGACAGGGGACACCGGGGAGCTGTTTTTT.

The rearrangement links TRBV7-2 to TRBJ2-5; possible D gene TRBD2, 5 bases. V lost 5 bases and J 2 bases, leaving 15 bases between the germline ends. The CDR3 covers 15 residues. Germline-derived CDR1 and CDR2 are SGHTA and FQGNSA. CDR3 bases: TGTGCCAGCAGCCTCCAGCCGGGGTTACAAGAGACCCAGTACTTC. This gives the protein CASSLQPGLQETQYF.

J is TRBJ1-5 and V is TRBV2; perhaps TRBD1 as D (6 bases). Germline CDR1 SNHLY, CDR2 FYNNEI. The CDR3 covers 16 residues. V lost 5 bases and J lost 0, with 14 bases in between. The CDR3 spells CASSLEAGVSNQPQHF. For the CDR3, the DNA is TGTGCCAGCAGTCTGGAGGCAGGGGTTAGCAATCAGCCCCAGCATTTT.

V is TRBV25-1 and J is TRBJ2-1; 9 bases agree with TRBD2. With 2 bases clipped from V and 8 bases from J, the junction kept 16 bases outside the gene matches. The CDR3 sequence is 18 residues long. Germline CDR1 reads MGHDK; CDR2 reads SYGVNS. CDR3 residues: CASSETDSRRGGLDEQFF. The DNA of the CDR3 is TGTGCCAGCAGTGAAACTGATTCTCGGCGGGGGGGCTTGGATGAGCAGTTCTTC.

V and J are TRBV19 and TRBJ2-1; perhaps TRBD2 as D (6 bases). From germline, CDR1 is LNHDA and CDR2 SQIVND (reference sequence). V was cut by 5 bases and J by 3 bases, with 14 bases left in between. This CDR3 region has 15 residues. CDR3 DNA: TGTGCCAGTAGTGTCTCGGGGGAGAACTACAATGAGCAGTTCTTC. Translating it yields CASSVSGENYNEQFF. Supplemented by reference TRBV19 and TRBJ2-1, the full variable domain reads DGGITQSPKYLFRKEGQNVTLSCEQNLNHDAMYWYRQDPGQGLRLIYYSQIVNDFQKGDIAEGYSVSREKKESFPLTVTSAQKNPTAFYLCASSVSGENYNEQFFGPGTRLTVL.

Points on this clone: This sample also contains other DNA sequences that code for the same CDR3. The chain links TRBV6-1 to TRBJ1-5; the match to TRBD1 covers 9 bases. With 2 bases clipped from V and 3 bases from J, the junction kept 5 bases outside the gene matches. The germline CDR1 and CDR2 sequences are MNHNS and SASEGT. The CDR3 extends over 16 amino acids. CDR3 coding DNA: TGTGCCAGCAGTGAAATGGGACAGGGAAACAATCAGCCCCAGCATTTT. Amino acid sequence: CASSEMGQGNNQPQHF.

The gene calls are TRBV7-9 and TRBJ2-1, with TRBD2 identical over 11 bases. The CDR3 has 15 residues. The J segment lost 7 bases and the V segment lost 2 bases, leaving 4 bases of the junction unmatched. Germline CDR1 SEHNR, CDR2 FQNEAQ (reference sequence). CDR3 sequence reads: CASSLTGLAVNEQFF. As DNA, the CDR3 is TGTGCCAGCAGCTTAACGGGACTAGCGGTTAATGAGCAGTTCTTC.